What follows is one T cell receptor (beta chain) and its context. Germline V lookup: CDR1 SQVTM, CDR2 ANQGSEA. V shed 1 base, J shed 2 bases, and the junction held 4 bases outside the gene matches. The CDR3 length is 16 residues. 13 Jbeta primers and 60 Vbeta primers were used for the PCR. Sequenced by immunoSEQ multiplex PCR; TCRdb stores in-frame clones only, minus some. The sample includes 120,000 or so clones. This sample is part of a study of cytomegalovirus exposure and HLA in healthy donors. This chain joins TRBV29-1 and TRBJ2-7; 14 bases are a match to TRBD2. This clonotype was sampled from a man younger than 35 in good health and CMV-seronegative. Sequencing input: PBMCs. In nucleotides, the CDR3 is TGCAGCGTTGAAGGGACTAGCGGGGGGCAAACCTACGAGCAGTACTTC. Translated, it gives CSVEGTSGGQTYEQYF.